This is a list of T cell receptor beta chains from one sample in a study of human T cells and chemical hapten exposure. TCRdb itself ran the RACE reads through MiXCR, one entry per CDR3 protein. The data hold tens of thousands of distinct CDR3 sequences, with nearly 7.5% observed a single time. Sequencing used whole blood. Every receptor here comes from a human donor in good health. Some clones in this sample may be carry-over from other donors' samples. Each CDR3 is given without its conserved first and last residue. D genes are given only for firm matches. Only part of the rows carry a size: once, few, many, or a class if the clone is expanded.

d_gene: .; v_gene: TRBV7-2; abundance: .; j_gene: TRBJ2-7; CDR3aa: ASSLGFGGTPYEQY
d_gene: TRBD1; v_gene: TRBV24-1; abundance: many; j_gene: TRBJ2-2; CDR3aa: ATRATGDTGELF
d_gene: .; v_gene: TRBV20-1; abundance: few; j_gene: TRBJ1-1; CDR3aa: SARFSAGTEAF
d_gene: .; v_gene: TRBV20-1; abundance: many; j_gene: TRBJ2-3; CDR3aa: SARMGLTITDTQY
d_gene: .; v_gene: TRBV18; abundance: few; j_gene: TRBJ1-2; CDR3aa: ASSPPTSNYGYT
d_gene: TRBD1; v_gene: TRBV11-2; abundance: few; j_gene: TRBJ1-5; CDR3aa: ASSLSLFGQELLLMAYNQPQH
d_gene: TRBD2; v_gene: TRBV27; abundance: many; j_gene: TRBJ2-2; CDR3aa: ASSSGGVRSGELF
d_gene: .; v_gene: TRBV28; abundance: many; j_gene: TRBJ1-4; CDR3aa: ASSLRKGRANEKLF
d_gene: .; v_gene: TRBV12-3/TRBV12-4; abundance: few; j_gene: TRBJ1-1; CDR3aa: ASSLEIISTEAF
d_gene: TRBD1; v_gene: TRBV18; abundance: .; j_gene: TRBJ1-4; CDR3aa: ASSPTDRGGRNEKLF
d_gene: .; v_gene: TRBV4-1; abundance: .; j_gene: TRBJ2-3; CDR3aa: ASSQDRRQSDTQY
d_gene: .; v_gene: TRBV7-9; abundance: many; j_gene: TRBJ1-1; CDR3aa: ASSLGDRINTEAF
d_gene: .; v_gene: TRBV28; abundance: .; j_gene: TRBJ2-5; CDR3aa: ATRPLGLNQETQY
d_gene: .; v_gene: TRBV12-3/TRBV12-4; abundance: .; j_gene: TRBJ2-3; CDR3aa: ASTLGTCTDTQY
d_gene: TRBD1; v_gene: TRBV11-2; abundance: .; j_gene: TRBJ1-5; CDR3aa: ASTGDRLGNQPQH
d_gene: .; v_gene: TRBV5-1; abundance: once; j_gene: TRBJ1-5; CDR3aa: ASSPDSRNQPQH
d_gene: TRBD1; v_gene: TRBV10-3; abundance: many; j_gene: TRBJ1-5; CDR3aa: AISGETGDQPQH
d_gene: .; v_gene: TRBV3-1; abundance: few; j_gene: TRBJ1-1; CDR3aa: ASSHVSGTLDAF
d_gene: .; v_gene: TRBV4-2; abundance: few; j_gene: TRBJ1-2; CDR3aa: ASSQDGPGLNYGYT
d_gene: TRBD1; v_gene: TRBV4-2; abundance: many; j_gene: TRBJ1-5; CDR3aa: ASSQELGGEAVSNQPQH
d_gene: TRBD1; v_gene: TRBV5-4; abundance: few; j_gene: TRBJ1-2; CDR3aa: ASSRDRGNHGYT
d_gene: .; v_gene: TRBV20-1; abundance: few; j_gene: TRBJ1-2; CDR3aa: SAGGESGYT
d_gene: TRBD1; v_gene: TRBV20-1; abundance: few; j_gene: TRBJ1-4; CDR3aa: SARAWDRGLANEKLF
d_gene: .; v_gene: TRBV30; abundance: few; j_gene: TRBJ1-1; CDR3aa: AWSRGGRTEAF
d_gene: .; v_gene: TRBV12-3/TRBV12-4; abundance: many; j_gene: TRBJ1-1; CDR3aa: ASSFYTEAF
d_gene: .; v_gene: TRBV7-8; abundance: .; j_gene: TRBJ1-5; CDR3aa: ASSLAAENQPQH
d_gene: TRBD2; v_gene: TRBV20-1; abundance: few; j_gene: TRBJ2-7; CDR3aa: SAPSPLGLAGIWEQY
d_gene: .; v_gene: TRBV25-1; abundance: many; j_gene: TRBJ2-7; CDR3aa: ARYLRIPYEQY
d_gene: .; v_gene: TRBV7-2; abundance: few; j_gene: TRBJ1-2; CDR3aa: ASSPNRGDYGYT
d_gene: .; v_gene: TRBV3-1; abundance: .; j_gene: TRBJ2-1; CDR3aa: ASSADGPNEQF
d_gene: .; v_gene: TRBV12-3/TRBV12-4; abundance: .; j_gene: TRBJ2-1; CDR3aa: ASSARKNEQF
d_gene: .; v_gene: TRBV12-3/TRBV12-4; abundance: many; j_gene: TRBJ2-6; CDR3aa: ASSFSGANVLT
d_gene: .; v_gene: TRBV18; abundance: many; j_gene: TRBJ2-1; CDR3aa: ASAWASYNEQF
d_gene: .; v_gene: TRBV18; abundance: many; j_gene: TRBJ2-3; CDR3aa: ASSPGWGSTDTQY
d_gene: .; v_gene: TRBV5-1; abundance: .; j_gene: TRBJ1-2; CDR3aa: ASSLTDYGYT
d_gene: .; v_gene: TRBV29-1; abundance: few; j_gene: TRBJ2-7; CDR3aa: SVRLATYEQY
d_gene: .; v_gene: TRBV10-2; abundance: many; j_gene: TRBJ2-2; CDR3aa: ASRRAGELF
d_gene: TRBD1; v_gene: TRBV7-4; abundance: .; j_gene: TRBJ1-5; CDR3aa: ASRLRHHRGLCDQPQH
d_gene: TRBD1; v_gene: TRBV2; abundance: .; j_gene: TRBJ1-5; CDR3aa: ASSLDPGQGGQPQH
d_gene: .; v_gene: TRBV5-1; abundance: .; j_gene: TRBJ2-7; CDR3aa: ASGTGPHARGEQY
d_gene: .; v_gene: TRBV29-1; abundance: many; j_gene: TRBJ1-2; CDR3aa: SVDTMGWGSGYGYT
d_gene: TRBD1; v_gene: TRBV6-2/TRBV6-3; abundance: medium-sized; j_gene: TRBJ2-1; CDR3aa: ASSKRTGGDEQF
d_gene: .; v_gene: TRBV21-1; abundance: .; j_gene: TRBJ1-1; CDR3aa: ASTRLVGDREEGAEAF
d_gene: TRBD2; v_gene: TRBV19; abundance: .; j_gene: TRBJ2-3; CDR3aa: ASSIGLAGGTDTQY
d_gene: TRBD2; v_gene: TRBV10-3; abundance: many; j_gene: TRBJ2-7; CDR3aa: AISWTSGISYEQY
d_gene: .; v_gene: TRBV12-3/TRBV12-4; abundance: .; j_gene: TRBJ2-7; CDR3aa: ASSLISTVRSYEQY
d_gene: .; v_gene: TRBV28; abundance: .; j_gene: TRBJ2-3; CDR3aa: ASSRDSTDTQY